The present T cell receptor (beta chain) was sequenced within a study of blood T cell repertoires in COVID-19. Looking at the study overall: PBMCs, B-cell-depleted T cells, or T cells provided the cDNA or gDNA that made up the material.

J lost 1 base, V lost 9 bases, and 10 bases had no gene match. Germline V gene data show CDR1 as SGHRS and CDR2 as YFSETQ. The CDR3 runs 15 residues. A COVID-19 case was met by exposed participants within 2 weeks before study entry. Data came from immunoSEQ multiplex PCR; TCRdb stores just in-frame clones and leaves some out. The sample includes hundreds of thousands of clones, around 85% of them seen just once. The V call is TRBV5-1, the J call TRBJ2-3, with 8 bases that match TRBD2. This TCR came from a woman younger than 45 who had been exposed to COVID-19. The sequenced material came from PBMCs or T cells enriched from blood (not recorded which). The CDR3, as DNA: TGCGCCACCGCTTTGGGGCGGGGGGGCACAGATACGCAGTATTTT. This codes for CATALGRGGTDTQYF.